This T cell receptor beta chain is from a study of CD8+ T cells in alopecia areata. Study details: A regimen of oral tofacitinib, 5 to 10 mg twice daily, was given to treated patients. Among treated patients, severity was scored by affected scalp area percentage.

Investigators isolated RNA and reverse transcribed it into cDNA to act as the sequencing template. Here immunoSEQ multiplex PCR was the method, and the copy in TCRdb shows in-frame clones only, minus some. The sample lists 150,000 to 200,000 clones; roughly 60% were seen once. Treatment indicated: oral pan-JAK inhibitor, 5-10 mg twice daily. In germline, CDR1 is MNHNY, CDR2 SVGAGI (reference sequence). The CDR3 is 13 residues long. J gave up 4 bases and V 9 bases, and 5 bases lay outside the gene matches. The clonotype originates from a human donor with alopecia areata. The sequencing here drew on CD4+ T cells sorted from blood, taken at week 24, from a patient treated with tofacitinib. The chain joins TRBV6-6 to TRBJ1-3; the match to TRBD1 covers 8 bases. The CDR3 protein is CASDRTGGNTIYF. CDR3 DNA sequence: TGTGCCAGTGACAGGACAGGGGGAAACACCATATATTTT.